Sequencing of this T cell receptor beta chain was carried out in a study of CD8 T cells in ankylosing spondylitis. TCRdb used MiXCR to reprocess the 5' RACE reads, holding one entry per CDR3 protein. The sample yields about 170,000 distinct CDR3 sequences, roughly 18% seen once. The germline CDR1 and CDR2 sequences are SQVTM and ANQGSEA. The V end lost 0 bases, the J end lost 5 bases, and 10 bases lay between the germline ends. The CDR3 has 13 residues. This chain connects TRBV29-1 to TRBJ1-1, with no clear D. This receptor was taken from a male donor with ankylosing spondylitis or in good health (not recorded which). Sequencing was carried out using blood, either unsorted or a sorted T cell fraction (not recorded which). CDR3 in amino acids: CSVEEGLGTEAFF. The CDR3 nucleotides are TGCAGCGTTGAAGAGGGGTTGGGGACTGAAGCTTTCTTT.